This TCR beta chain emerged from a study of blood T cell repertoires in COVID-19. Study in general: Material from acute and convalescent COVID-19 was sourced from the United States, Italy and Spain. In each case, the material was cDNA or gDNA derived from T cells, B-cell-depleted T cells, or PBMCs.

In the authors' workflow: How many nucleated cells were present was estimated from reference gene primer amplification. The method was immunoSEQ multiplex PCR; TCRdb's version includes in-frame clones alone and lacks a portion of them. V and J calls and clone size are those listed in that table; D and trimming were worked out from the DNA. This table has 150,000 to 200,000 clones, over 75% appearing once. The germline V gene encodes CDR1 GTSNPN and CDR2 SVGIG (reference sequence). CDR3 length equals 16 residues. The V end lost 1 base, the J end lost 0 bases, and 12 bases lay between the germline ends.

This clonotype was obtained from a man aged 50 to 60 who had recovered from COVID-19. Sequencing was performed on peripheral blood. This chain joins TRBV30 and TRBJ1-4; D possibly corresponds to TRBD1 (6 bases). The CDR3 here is CAWSDGDTATNEKLFF. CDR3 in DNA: TGTGCCTGGAGTGACGGGGACACTGCAACTAATGAAAAACTGTTTTTT.